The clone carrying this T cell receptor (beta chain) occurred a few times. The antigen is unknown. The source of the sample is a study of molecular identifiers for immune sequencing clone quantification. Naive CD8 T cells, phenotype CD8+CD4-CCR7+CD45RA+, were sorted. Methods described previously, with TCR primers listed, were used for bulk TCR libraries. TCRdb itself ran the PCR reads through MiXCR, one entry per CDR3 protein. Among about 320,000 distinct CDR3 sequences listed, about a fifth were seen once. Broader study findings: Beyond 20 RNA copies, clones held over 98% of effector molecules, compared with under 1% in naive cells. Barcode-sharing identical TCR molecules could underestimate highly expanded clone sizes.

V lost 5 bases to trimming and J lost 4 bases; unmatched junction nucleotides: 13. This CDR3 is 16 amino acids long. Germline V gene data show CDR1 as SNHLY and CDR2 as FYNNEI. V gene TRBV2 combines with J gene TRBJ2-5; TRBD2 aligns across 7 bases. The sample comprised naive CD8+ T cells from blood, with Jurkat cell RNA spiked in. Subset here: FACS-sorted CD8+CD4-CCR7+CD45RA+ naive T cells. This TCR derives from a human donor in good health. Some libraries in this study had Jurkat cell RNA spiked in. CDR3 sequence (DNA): TGTGCCAGCAGTCCCCTCGCGGGGGAGAGGGCAGAGACCCAGTACTTC. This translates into CASSPLAGERAETQYF.